The present entry profiles one T cell receptor beta chain with its context. Sequenced by immunoSEQ multiplex PCR; TCRdb stores in-frame clones only, minus some. The table shows under 200,000 clones, with over 75% occurring only once. These data belong to a study of blood T cell repertoires in COVID-19. Across the study: T cells, B-cell-depleted T cells, or PBMCs supplied cDNA or gDNA.

V dropped 0 bases and J dropped 1; count of bases not matched to a gene: 5. Germline CDR1 and CDR2: KGHSH and LQKENI. The CDR3 sequence is 17 residues long. This TCR derives from a man aged 40-49 years with active or convalescent COVID-19. The sequenced sample consisted of peripheral blood. This sequence joins TRBV18 and TRBJ1-5; TRBD1 agrees at 8 bases. In DNA form, the CDR3 reads TGTGCCAGCTCACCACCAGGACAGGGAGGAAGCAATCAGCCCCAGCATTTT. Its protein product is CASSPPGQGGSNQPQHF. The full variable domain, completed using reference TRBV18 and TRBJ1-5, is NAGVMQNPRHLVRRRGQEARLRCSPMKGHSHVYWYRQLPEEGLKFMVYLQKENIIDESGMPKERFSAEFPKEGPSILRIQQVVRGDSAAYFCASSPPGQGGSNQPQHFGDGTRLSIL.